This passage covers 3 T cell receptor beta chains from one sample sequenced in a study of neurological immune-mediated disorders. TCRdb processed the 5' RACE reads anew with MiXCR; each CDR3 protein has one entry. Of roughly 25,000 distinct CDR3 sequences listed, 2% to 2.5% were seen once; the top ten hold approximately 2.2%. Specimen: PBMCs. These receptor sequences come from a woman between 50 and 59 years old with multiple sclerosis.

This clonotype was counted ten times or more. This chain links TRBV6-2 or TRBV6-3 with TRBJ2-3, with 9 nucleotides matching TRBD1. The CDR3 is 16 residues long. Looked up from germline, CDR1 is MNHEY and CDR2 is SVGEGT. J lost 0 bases, V lost 5 bases, and 6 bases had no gene match. CDR3 in amino acids: CASSTRTGDSTDTQYF. The CDR3 nucleotides are TGTGCCAGCAGTACCCGGACAGGGGATAGCACAGATACGCAGTATTTT.

By frequency in the sample, this clonotype is medium-sized (0.01 to 0.1%). The V and J genes are TRBV5-1 and TRBJ1-1, with 10 bases identical to TRBD1. Germline assignment: CDR1 SGHRS and CDR2 YFSETQ. With V trimmed by 4 bases and J by 3 bases, 6 bases remained unmatched. CDR3 size: 15 residues. This CDR3 is CASSRDRGPYTEAFF. DNA for the CDR3: TGCGCCAGCAGCAGAGACAGGGGGCCATACACTGAAGCTTTCTTT.

This clonotype has more than one count but fewer than ten. The chain employs TRBV3-1 and TRBJ1-1; TRBD1 agrees at 8 bases. The V gene end was trimmed by 1 base and the J gene end by 3 bases; junction bases not matched to a gene: 7. This CDR3 comprises 16 residues. Germline assignment: CDR1 LGHDT and CDR2 YNNKEL (reference sequence). As DNA, the CDR3 is TGTGCCAGCAGCCAAGTGACAGGGGCCCCACACACTGAAGCTTTCTTT. Translated, it gives CASSQVTGAPHTEAFF.